This T cell receptor beta chain came from a study of Graves' ophthalmopathy and Graves' hyperthyroidism. Findings of the study overall: Distinction of ophthalmopathy from stable hyperthyroidism by a 13-signature model reached nearly 90% sensitivity and 75% to 84% specificity.

The CDR3 consists of 13 residues. Germline assignment: CDR1 SSHAT and CDR2 FNYEAQ (reference sequence). Participants with hyperthyroidism, aged 18 to 65, were newly diagnosed with under 2 months' duration. Enrollment excluded any patients with other autoimmune diseases, uncontrolled infections, pregnancy or lactation. Clinicians made diagnoses from clinical symptoms, serum thyroxine, TRAb, thyroid ultrasound and orbital computed tomography. This clonotype was detected many times. Its antigen is undetermined. The junction does not match germline at one end; this may be a read error. RNA transcripts were the source from which TCR beta CDR3 regions were amplified. An opening RT-PCR round employed HTBI primers and preceded a second-round multiplex PCR. TCRdb processed the multiplex PCR reads anew with MiXCR; each CDR3 protein has one entry. The table lists around 590,000 distinct CDR3 sequences, approximately 35% of them singletons.

Sequences were obtained from peripheral blood or thyroid tissue (not recorded which). The origin of this receptor is an adult man with Graves' hyperthyroidism. The chain uses TRBV7-7 and TRBJ2-2; D not resolved. CDR3 sequence reads: CASSFRSTGELFF. CDR3 coding DNA: TGTGCTAGCAGCTTTAGGAGCACCGGGGAGCTGTTTTTT.